Listed here is a single TCR beta chain. Antigen: not known. This entry belongs to a study of T-cell memory formation after mild COVID-19. Study conclusions and caveats: Clones which contracted sat mainly in CM and EM if CD4+, and in EMRA if CD8+. A second wave expanding day 15 to 37 was CD4+-biased; contracting clones were balanced.

Per germline, CDR1 LGHNA and CDR2 YSLEER. The CDR3 spans 15 residues. V lost 1 base and J lost 4; bases outside the gene matches: 4. TCRdb processed the 5' RACE reads anew with MiXCR; each CDR3 protein has one entry. This table has more than 100,000 distinct CDR3 sequences, about 17% appearing once. The origin of this receptor is a man aged 18 to 30 who had mild COVID-19 (a few samples of this study predate the infection). Cell type and time point are not known. The source material was PBMCs or a T cell subset sorted from them (not recorded which). The gene calls are TRBV4-3 and TRBJ2-3, with 8 bases aligning to TRBD2. CDR3 DNA sequence: TGCGCCAGCAGCCAAGCGGGGGGGCCTGCAGATACGCAGTATTTT. This encodes CASSQAGGPADTQYF.